This T cell receptor (beta chain) was recorded in a study of blood T cell repertoires in COVID-19. The wider study: The origin of the acute and convalescent COVID-19 samples was the United States, Italy and Spain. In each case, the material was cDNA or gDNA derived from T cells, B-cell-depleted T cells, or PBMCs.

How the authors handled the data: Quantification of nucleated cells was approximated via reference gene primer amplification. Assay: immunoSEQ multiplex PCR; the TCRdb copy retains only in-frame clones and omits some. V and J calls plus clone size are reproduced from that table; the DNA served to infer D and trimming. The sample contains tens of thousands of clones, 70% to 80% of which appear only once. This CDR3 has 16 amino acids. This clone was recorded only once. The TCR was taken from a human donor in a cohort sampled during active COVID-19. This chain connects TRBV21-1 to TRBJ1-3. TRBV21-1 is deemed a pseudogene. Sequencing was carried out using peripheral blood. The CDR3, as DNA: TGTGCCAGCAGCAAAGTTCCAGACTCGGGAGGAAACACCATATATTTT. Encoded protein: CASSKVPDSGGNTIYF.